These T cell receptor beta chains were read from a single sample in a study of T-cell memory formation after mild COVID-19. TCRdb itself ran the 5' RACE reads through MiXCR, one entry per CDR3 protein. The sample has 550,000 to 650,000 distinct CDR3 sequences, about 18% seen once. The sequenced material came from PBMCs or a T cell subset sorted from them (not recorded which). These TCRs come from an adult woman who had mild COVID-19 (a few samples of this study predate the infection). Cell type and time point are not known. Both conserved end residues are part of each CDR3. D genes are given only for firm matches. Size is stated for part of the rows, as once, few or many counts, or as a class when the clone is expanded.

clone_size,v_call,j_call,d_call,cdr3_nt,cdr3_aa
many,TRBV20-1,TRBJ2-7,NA,TGCAGTGCTAGTGAATCGACCGTCTACGAGCAGTACTTC,CSASESTVYEQYF
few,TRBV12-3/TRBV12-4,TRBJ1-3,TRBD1,TGTGCCAACTGGGACAGGGTTGGAAACACCATATATTTT,CANWDRVGNTIYF
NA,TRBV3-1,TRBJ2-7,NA,TGTGCCAGCAGCCAAGGGACCGGGGGTTTACGAGAGCAGTACTTC,CASSQGTGGLREQYF
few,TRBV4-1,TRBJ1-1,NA,TGCGCCAGCAGCCAAGGCGGGACACTGAACACTGAAGCTTTCTTT,CASSQGGTLNTEAFF
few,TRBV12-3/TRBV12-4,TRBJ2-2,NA,TGTGCCAGCTGGCGGACAGAGAACACCGGGGAGCTGTTTTTT,CASWRTENTGELFF
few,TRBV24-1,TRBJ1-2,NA,TGTGCCACCAGTCTGCTTGACGTCGGTGTTGGCTACACCTTC,CATSLLDVGVGYTF
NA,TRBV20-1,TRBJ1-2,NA,TGCAGTGCTAAGTCCGACGTAGGGTACTATGGCTACACCTTC,CSAKSDVGYYGYTF
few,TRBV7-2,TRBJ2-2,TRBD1,TGTGCCAGCAGCCCGGACAGGTTACGGACCGGGGAGCTGTTTTTT,CASSPDRLRTGELFF
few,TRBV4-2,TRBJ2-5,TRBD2,TGTGCCAGCAGCCAAGCCTTTCGGACTAGCGGGGAAGAGACCCAGTACTTC,CASSQAFRTSGEETQYF
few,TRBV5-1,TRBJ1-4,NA,TGCGCCAGCAGCGGGATGGGAACTAATGAAAAACTGTTTTTT,CASSGMGTNEKLFF
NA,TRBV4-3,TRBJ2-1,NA,TGCGCCAGCAGCCAAGATAGGGGGGGAGGGGTCAATGAGCAGTTCTTC,CASSQDRGGGVNEQFF
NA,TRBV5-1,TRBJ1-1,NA,TGCGCCAGCAGCTTGGTGTCAGTTGACACTGAAGCTTTCTTT,CASSLVSVDTEAFF
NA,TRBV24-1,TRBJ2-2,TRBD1,TGTGCCACCAGTGATTTGGGGTTTGTGGGACAGACGAACACCGGGGAGCTGTTTTTT,CATSDLGFVGQTNTGELFF
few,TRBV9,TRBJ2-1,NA,TGTGCCAGCACCCCGGAAGAGGGAATACACAATGAGCAGTTCTTC,CASTPEEGIHNEQFF
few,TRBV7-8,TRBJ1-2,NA,TGTGCCAGCAGTTATGGGGGCAACGAAAATGGCTACACCTTC,CASSYGGNENGYTF
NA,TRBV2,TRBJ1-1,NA,TGTGCCAGCCACCTTGGGTTTAACACTGAAGCTTTCTTT,CASHLGFNTEAFF
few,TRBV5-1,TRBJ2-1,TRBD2,TGCGCCAGCAGCTTGAAGCGCGGGGGCAATGAGCAGTTCTTC,CASSLKRGGNEQFF
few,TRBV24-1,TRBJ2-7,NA,TGTGCCACCAGTGACAGCACCTACGAGCAGTACTTC,CATSDSTYEQYF
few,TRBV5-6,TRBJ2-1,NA,TGTGCCAGCAGCTTGCGAGGACGGGCCTACAATGAGCAGTTCTTC,CASSLRGRAYNEQFF
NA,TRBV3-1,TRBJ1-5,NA,TGTGCCAGCAGCCCCCCCAGCAGCAATCAGCCCCAGCATTTT,CASSPPSSNQPQHF
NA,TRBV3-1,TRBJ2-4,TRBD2,TGTGCCAGCAGCCAAGATCCCCGGGAGGGGAGGACAAACATTCAGTACTTC,CASSQDPREGRTNIQYF
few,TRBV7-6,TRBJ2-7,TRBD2,TGTGCCAGCAGCTTAGGGGCGGGAGCTGACGAGCAGTACTTC,CASSLGAGADEQYF
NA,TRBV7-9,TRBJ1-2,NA,TGTGCCAGCAGCTTAGTGCAGGCCTCCTCTAACTACACCTTC,CASSLVQASSNYTF
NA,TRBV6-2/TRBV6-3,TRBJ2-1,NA,TGTGCCAGCAGCTCGAAGGGGGACTACAATGAGCAGTTCTTC,CASSSKGDYNEQFF
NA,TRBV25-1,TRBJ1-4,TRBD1,TGTGCCAGCAGTGCTGGGGACAGGGAGGATGAAAAACTGTTTTTT,CASSAGDREDEKLFF
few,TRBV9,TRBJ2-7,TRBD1,TGTGCCAGCAGCGCCTTCCAGGGGGCGGGTTACGAGCAGTACTTC,CASSAFQGAGYEQYF
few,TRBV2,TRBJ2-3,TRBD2,TGTGCCAGCAGTGAAAGGACTAGCGGGGGGCAGGCAGATACGCAGTATTTT,CASSERTSGGQADTQYF
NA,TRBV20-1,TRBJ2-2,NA,TGCAGTGCTAGTAAGGTTTCCGGGGAGCTGTTTTTT,CSASKVSGELFF
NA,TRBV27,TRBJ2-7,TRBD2,TGTGCCAGCAGTTTCGAGGCGGGAGGTTACGAGCAGTACTTC,CASSFEAGGYEQYF
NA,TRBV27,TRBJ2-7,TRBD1,TGTGCCAGCAGTTTTGGACAGGGGGCTTCTGAGCAGTACTTC,CASSFGQGASEQYF
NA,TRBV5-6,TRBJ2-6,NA,TGTGCCAGCAGCCCCGACAGAGCTGGGGCCAACGTCCTGACTTTC,CASSPDRAGANVLTF
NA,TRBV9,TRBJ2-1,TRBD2,TGTGCCAGCAGCGTAGAAGCTAGCGGGGGGGAAAAGCAGTTCTTC,CASSVEASGGEKQFF
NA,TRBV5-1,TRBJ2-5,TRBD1,TGCGCCAGCAGCTTCGGACAGGCAGAAGAGACCCAGTACTTC,CASSFGQAEETQYF
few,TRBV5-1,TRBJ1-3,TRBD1,TGCGCCAGCAGCTCTAGACAGGGCCACATTGGAAACACCATATATTTT,CASSSRQGHIGNTIYF
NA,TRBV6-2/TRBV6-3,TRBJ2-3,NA,TGTGCCAGCAGTTACCCTAGTACCGCTGACACAGATACGCAGTATTTT,CASSYPSTADTDTQYF
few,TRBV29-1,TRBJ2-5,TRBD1,TGCAGCGTTGAAAAGGGACAGAAAGAGACCCAGTACTTC,CSVEKGQKETQYF
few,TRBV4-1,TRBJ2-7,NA,TGCGCCAGCAGCCCCCAGTTTGTGGCCTACGAGCAGTACTTC,CASSPQFVAYEQYF
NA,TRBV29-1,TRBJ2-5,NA,TGCAGCGCCTCCAGGGACGGTACTCGAGAGACCCAGTACTTC,CSASRDGTRETQYF
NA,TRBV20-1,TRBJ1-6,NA,TGCAGTGCAACTACCCACAGGGACTCTGATAATTCACCCCTCCACTTT,CSATTHRDSDNSPLHF
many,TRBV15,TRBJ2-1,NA,TGTGCCACGGGGTCGGCTAGTCGTTGGAACAATGAGCAGTTCTTC,CATGSASRWNNEQFF
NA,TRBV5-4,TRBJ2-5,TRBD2,TGTGCCACAACTAGCGGGTTCCAAGAGACCCAGTACTTC,CATTSGFQETQYF
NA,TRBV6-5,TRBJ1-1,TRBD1,TGTGCCAGCAGTTACGACAGGGGCTTGAACACTGAAGCTTTCTTT,CASSYDRGLNTEAFF
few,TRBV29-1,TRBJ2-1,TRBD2,TGCAGCGTTGTAGGTGGGACTAGCGGGATTATAAATGAGCAGTTCTTC,CSVVGGTSGIINEQFF
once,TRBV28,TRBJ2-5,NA,TGTGCCGCGTCCAGCCAAGACGTTATTCAAGAGACCCAGTACTTC,CAASSQDVIQETQYF
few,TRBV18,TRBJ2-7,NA,TGTGCCAGCTCACTGGACAGTAGCTCCTACGAGCAGTACTTC,CASSLDSSSYEQYF
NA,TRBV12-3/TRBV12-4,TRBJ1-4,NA,TGTGCCAGCAGTTCCCCATCGGGAGTAGTGACTGAAAAACTGTTTTTT,CASSSPSGVVTEKLFF
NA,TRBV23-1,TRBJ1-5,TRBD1,TGCGCCAGCAGTCAATCGAAAGACAGGGACTATAGCAATCAGCCCCAGCATTTT,CASSQSKDRDYSNQPQHF
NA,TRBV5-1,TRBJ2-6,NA,TGCGCCAGCAGCGAGGACAGACCCTCTGGGGCCAACGTCCTGACTTTC,CASSEDRPSGANVLTF
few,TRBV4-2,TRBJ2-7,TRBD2,TGTGCCAGCAGCCAGGGGGTTAGCGGGGCCTACGAGCAGTACTTC,CASSQGVSGAYEQYF
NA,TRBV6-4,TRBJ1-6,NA,TGTGCCAGCAGAAGTGTCGGAACTGCTGCTAATTCACCCCTCCACTTT,CASRSVGTAANSPLHF
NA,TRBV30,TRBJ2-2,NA,TGTGCCTGGAGCGTAGGGAGCACCGGGGAGCTGTTTTTT,CAWSVGSTGELFF
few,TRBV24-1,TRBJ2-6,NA,TGTGCCACGGAAGGCCGGGACTCCCGATCTGGGGCCAACGTCCTGACTTTC,CATEGRDSRSGANVLTF
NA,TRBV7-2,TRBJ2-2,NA,TGTGCCAGCAGCTTAGAGGCTATTAACACCGGGGAGCTGTTTTTT,CASSLEAINTGELFF
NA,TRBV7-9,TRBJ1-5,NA,TGTGCCAGCAGCTTAGCAGGCTGGCAGGGTAGCAATCAGCCCCAGCATTTT,CASSLAGWQGSNQPQHF